The clone carrying this T cell receptor beta chain was seen only once. The data originate from a study of technical replicates of blood from a handful of donors. Assay: immunoSEQ multiplex PCR; the TCRdb copy retains only in-frame clones and omits some. The data show approximately 99,000 clones, with roughly 96% seen just once and about 0.19% held by the top ten. The germline V gene encodes CDR1 MNHEY and CDR2 SVGAGI. CDR3 length: 15 amino acids. V lost 0 bases and J lost 7, with 16 bases in between. The source of this sequence is a human donor in good health. V usage is TRBV6-5 and J usage is TRBJ2-7; D unclear. Sequencing was done on a sample of T cells isolated from PBMCs. The CDR3 reads CASSYSNRLSGEQYF. The CDR3 DNA reads as TGTGCCAGCAGTTACTCGAATCGGCTCTCAGGAGAGCAGTACTTC.